What follows are 8 T cell receptor beta chains derived from one specimen sequenced in a study of blood T cell repertoires in COVID-19. Measured with immunoSEQ multiplex PCR; TCRdb has only the in-frame clones, and not every one. This sample has about 310,000 clones; 89% occur once, and the top ten carry about 9.5%. Input material: PBMCs or T cells enriched from blood (not recorded which). Receptors were obtained from a woman between 40 and 50 years old who had recovered from COVID-19.

The genes are TRBV5-1 and TRBJ2-5; D may be TRBD2 (6 bases). Trimming took off 6 bases at V and 1 base at J, with 16 bases between the two ends. Germline CDR1 reads SGHRS; CDR2 reads YFSETQ. There are 15 residues in the CDR3. This CDR3 is CASTLATRAQETQYF. The CDR3 nucleotides read TGCGCCAGCACCCTAGCGACCAGGGCCCAAGAGACCCAGTACTTC. Using reference TRBV5-1 and TRBJ2-5 for the parts outside the CDR3, the full variable domain is KAGVTQTPRYLIKTRGQQVTLSCSPISGHRSVSWYQQTPGQGLQFLFEYFSETQRNKGNFPGRFSGRQFSNSRSEMNVSTLELGDSALYLCASTLATRAQETQYFGPGTRLLVL.

CDR3 in amino acids: CASSINVKETQYF. The DNA of the CDR3 is TGTGCCAGTAGTATAAATGTTAAAGAGACCCAGTACTTC. The chain employs TRBV19 and TRBJ2-5; D is undetermined. The length of the CDR3 is 13 residues. Per germline, CDR1 LNHDA and CDR2 SQIVND (reference sequence). V lost 2 bases, J lost 3 bases, and 7 bases lay in between. The full variable domain, completed using reference TRBV19 and TRBJ2-5, is DGGITQSPKYLFRKEGQNVTLSCEQNLNHDAMYWYRQDPGQGLRLIYYSQIVNDFQKGDIAEGYSVSREKKESFPLTVTSAQKNPTAFYLCASSINVKETQYFGPGTRLLVL.

This chain's CDR3 is CASSIDRESGNTIYF. DNA of the CDR3: TGTGCCAGTAGTATAGATCGGGAGTCTGGAAACACCATATATTTT. The rearrangement joins TRBV19 to TRBJ1-3; no clear D. Per germline, CDR1 LNHDA and CDR2 SQIVND (reference sequence). The CDR3 has 15 amino acids. V shed 0 bases and J shed 1 base, with 7 bases lying between them.

The chain couples TRBV9 to TRBJ2-1; 11 bases are a match to TRBD2. The CDR3 has 18 residues. V dropped 0 bases and J dropped 7; count of bases not matched to a gene: 12. The germline CDR1 and CDR2 sequences are SGDLS and YYNGEE. The CDR3 DNA reads TGTGCCAGCAGCGTAGTCCCTACCACTAGCGGGAGTCGTAATGAGCAGTTCTTC. Translation gives CASSVVPTTSGSRNEQFF.

CDR3 residues: CASSLRGGSSYNEQFF. The CDR3, as DNA: TGTGCCAGCAGTTTAAGGGGGGGAAGCTCCTACAATGAGCAGTTCTTC. This sequence joins TRBV27 and TRBJ2-1, with D possibly being TRBD2 (7 bases). The germline V gene encodes CDR1 MNHEY and CDR2 SMNVEV (reference sequence). The CDR3 sequence is 16 residues long. V was cut by 2 bases and J by 0 bases, with 11 bases left in between.

The J gene is TRBJ2-7, the V gene TRBV11-3; 7 bases are shared with TRBD1. Germline V CDR1 and CDR2: SGHNT, YENEEA. The ends lost 3 bases at V and 2 bases at J; junction bases unmatched: 7. CDR3 size: 15 residues. The CDR3 sequence: CASSFSGQVTYEQYF. The CDR3, as DNA: TGTGCCAGCAGCTTTTCTGGACAGGTAACCTACGAGCAGTACTTC.

The rearrangement links TRBV5-1 to TRBJ1-3; no definite D call. The V gene lost 2 bases and the J gene lost 0 bases, with 12 bases spanning the gap. The CDR3 consists of 16 residues. CDR1 is SGHRS and CDR2 is YFSETQ in the germline V gene. Written as DNA, the CDR3 is TGCGCCAGCAGCTTAAATAGCCGGAGCTCTGGAAACACCATATATTTT. Amino acids: CASSLNSRSSGNTIYF.

This clone has just one count. The genes are TRBV28 and TRBJ1-1; no clear D. This CDR3 has 16 amino acids. V was shortened by 2 bases and J by 5 bases, with 18 bases between the two germline ends. Germline V gene data show CDR1 as MDHEN and CDR2 as SYDVKM. The CDR3 is CASSLPPRRAGTEAFF. The CDR3, as DNA: TGTGCCAGCAGTTTACCGCCGCGGAGGGCGGGGACTGAAGCTTTCTTT.